This T cell receptor beta chain derives from a study of blood T cell repertoires in COVID-19 (dated by TCRdb to the early 2020s). Broadly, across the study: The collaborator samples originated in the United States, Italy and Spain and spanned the acute and convalescent phases of COVID-19. The dataset comprised deeply sampled blood TCRbeta repertoires from subjects exposed to, actively infected with, or recovered from COVID-19. The repertoires were released in a freely available public database intended as a resource for research on the immune response to SARS-CoV-2. Samples were obtained from the ongoing ImmuneRACE study (first 160 participants) and from some 1,300 subjects provided by 6 global collaborators. HLA class I and class II types, where available, came from metadata supplied by the sample provider rather than from assay-based typing. A de-identified subject ID, COVID-19 status, age in years and sex were almost always included in the sample metadata. The prospective study material was composed of cDNA or gDNA derived from T cells, B-cell-depleted T cells, or PBMCs.

This clone was seen more than once but under ten times. The antigen it binds to is not known. No much larger clone is present one base from it, and per-base qualities are unavailable. Overall study results and their limits: The quantity of clinical and demographic metadata differed by source and by participant and was supplied without curation.

From cysteine to phenylalanine, the CDR3 is 14 amino acids long. Just the 42-base CDR3 DNA is kept, in frame starting at base 1. The germline V gene (reference sequence) yields WNHNN for CDR1 and SYGVQD for CDR2. Trimming removed 4 bases from V and 4 bases from J; the gene matches leave 5 bases unexplained. Each collaborating institution followed its own protocols to collect whole blood in K2EDTA tubes. For TCRbeta analysis, collaborators shipped samples in one of three forms: frozen whole blood, isolated PBMCs, or DNA extracted from either of those sample types. TCRbeta CDR3 regions were amplified from genomic DNA using the immunoSEQ Assay, a bias-controlled multiplex PCR. In the original analysis: Nucleated cell counts per sample were estimated from amplification of reference gene primers within the assay. Sequence reads were collapsed and filtered to measure the absolute abundance of every unique TCRbeta CDR3 rearrangement. For each sample, productive Simpson clonality was calculated as the square root of Simpson's diversity index over productive rearrangements. This immuneACCESS table, as held by TCRdb, lists in-frame sequences with V and J called but not all clones. Of the missing ones, under half trace to an unresolved V gene in checked studies; the others have no known cause. V, J and clone size derive from that table, while D and trimming were established from the DNA sequence. In this sample the table shows more than 85,000 clones, around 73% of which occur a single time. Of the sample, 9.8% falls within the top ten clones.

The chain was built from TRBV10-1 and TRBJ1-2, with 8 junctional bases fitting TRBD1. The sample consisted of peripheral blood. This TCR was recovered from a man aged 55 to 70 with active or convalescent COVID-19. The nucleotides are TGCGCCAGCAGTGCGGACAGGGATAGCTATGGCTACACCTTC. Its protein product is CASSADRDSYGYTF.